This T cell receptor beta chain was identified during a study of glioma-infiltrating T cells after dendritic cell vaccination. For the study at large: Dendritic cell vaccination trial patients had either newly diagnosed or recurrent glioblastoma.

This CDR3 is 16 amino acids long. Germline V gives CDR1 KGHSH, CDR2 LQKENI. V was pared by 6 bases and J by 3 bases, with 9 bases of the junction left unmatched. Repertoires were generated with immunoSEQ multiplex PCR, while TCRdb's copy carries only in-frame clones and drops some. The repertoire holds about 95,000 clones, roughly 84% seen once, with around 3.2% in the top ten. The specimen comprised blood, sampled before dendritic cell vaccination. This clonotype was sampled from a human donor with glioblastoma. This chain joins TRBV18 and TRBJ2-1; 9 bases line up with TRBD1. The CDR3 DNA reads as TGTGCCAGCTCTCGGGAAAGGGACAGGGACTACAATGAGCAGTTCTTC. Its protein product is CASSRERDRDYNEQFF.